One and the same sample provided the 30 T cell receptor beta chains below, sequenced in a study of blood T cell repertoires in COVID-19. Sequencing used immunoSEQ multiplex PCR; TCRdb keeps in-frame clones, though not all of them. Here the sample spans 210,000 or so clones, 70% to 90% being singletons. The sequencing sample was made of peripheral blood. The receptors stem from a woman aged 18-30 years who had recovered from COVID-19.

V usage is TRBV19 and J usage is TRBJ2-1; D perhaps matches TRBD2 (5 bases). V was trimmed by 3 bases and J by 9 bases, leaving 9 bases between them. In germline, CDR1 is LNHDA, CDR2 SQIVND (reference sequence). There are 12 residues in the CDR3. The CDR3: CASSIWGVEQFF. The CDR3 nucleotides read TGTGCCAGTAGTATTTGGGGAGTTGAGCAGTTCTTC.

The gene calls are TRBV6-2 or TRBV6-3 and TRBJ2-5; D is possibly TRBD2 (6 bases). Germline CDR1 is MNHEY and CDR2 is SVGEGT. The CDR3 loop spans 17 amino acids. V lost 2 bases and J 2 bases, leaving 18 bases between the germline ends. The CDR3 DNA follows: TGTGCCAGCAGTTACCTCGTCGGTAGCGGAATTCAAGAGACCCAGTACTTC. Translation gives CASSYLVGSGIQETQYF.

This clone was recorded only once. CDR3 loop: CASSLTKGLVDEQFF. The CDR3 nucleotides are TGTGCCAGCAGCTTAACGAAGGGACTAGTCGATGAGCAGTTCTTC. The genes are TRBV7-3 and TRBJ2-1; 8 bases are shared with TRBD2. J gave up 8 bases and V 0 bases, and 6 bases lay outside the gene matches. The length of the CDR3 is 15 residues. Per germline, CDR1 SGHTA and CDR2 FQGTGA. Combining the CDR3 with reference TRBV7-3 and TRBJ2-1 gives the whole variable domain GAGVSQTPSNKVTEKGKYVELRCDPISGHTALYWYRQSLGQGPEFLIYFQGTGAADDSGLPNDRFFAVRPEGSVSTLKIQRTERGDSAVYLCASSLTKGLVDEQFFGPGTRLTVL.

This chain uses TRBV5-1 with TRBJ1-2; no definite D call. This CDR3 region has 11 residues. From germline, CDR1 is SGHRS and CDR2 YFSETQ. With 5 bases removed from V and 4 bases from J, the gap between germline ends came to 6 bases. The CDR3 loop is CASRDTYGYTF. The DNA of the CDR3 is TGCGCCAGCAGAGACACCTATGGCTACACCTTC.

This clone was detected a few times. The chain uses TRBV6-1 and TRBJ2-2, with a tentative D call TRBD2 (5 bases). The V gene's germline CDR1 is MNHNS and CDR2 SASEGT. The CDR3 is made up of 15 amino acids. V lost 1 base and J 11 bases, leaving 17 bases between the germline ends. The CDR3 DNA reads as TGTGCCAGCAGTGAAGGGGTCGGTGGTGGGAGTGAGCTGTTTTTT. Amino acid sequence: CASSEGVGGGSELFF.

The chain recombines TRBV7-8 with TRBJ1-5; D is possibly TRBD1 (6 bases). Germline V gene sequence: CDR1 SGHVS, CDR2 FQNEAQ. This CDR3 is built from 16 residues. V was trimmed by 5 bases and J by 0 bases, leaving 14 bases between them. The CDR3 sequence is CASSVSGQISNQPQHF. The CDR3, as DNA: TGTGCCAGCAGCGTATCGGGACAAATTAGCAATCAGCCCCAGCATTTT.

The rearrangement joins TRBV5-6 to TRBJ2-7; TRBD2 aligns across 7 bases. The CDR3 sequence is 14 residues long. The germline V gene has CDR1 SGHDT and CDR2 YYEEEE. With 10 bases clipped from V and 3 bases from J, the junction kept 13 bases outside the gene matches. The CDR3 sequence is CASTLGRGYYEQYF. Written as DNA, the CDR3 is TGTGCCTCAACCCTGGGGAGGGGATACTACGAGCAGTACTTC.

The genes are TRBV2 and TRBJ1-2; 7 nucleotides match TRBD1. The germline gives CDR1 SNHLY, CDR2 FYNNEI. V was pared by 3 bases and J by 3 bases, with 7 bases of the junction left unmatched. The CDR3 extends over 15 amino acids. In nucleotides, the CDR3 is TGTGCCAGCAGTGAGCTTGAGGGGGCCCACTATGGCTACACCTTC. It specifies CASSELEGAHYGYTF.

Here the CDR3 DNA reads TGTGCCAGCAGTTGGGGGACTAGCGCGAGAGAGACCCAGTACTTC. This encodes CASSWGTSARETQYF. V gene TRBV6-5 combines with J gene TRBJ2-5; 10 bases agree with TRBD2. The V segment lost 4 bases and the J segment 4 bases; nucleotides outside the gene matches: 6. This CDR3 has 15 amino acids. The germline CDR1 and CDR2 sequences are MNHEY and SVGAGI.

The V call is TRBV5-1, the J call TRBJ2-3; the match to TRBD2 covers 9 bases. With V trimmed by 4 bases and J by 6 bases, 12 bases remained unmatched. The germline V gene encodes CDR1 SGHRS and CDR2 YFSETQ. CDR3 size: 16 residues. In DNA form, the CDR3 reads TGCGCCAGCAGCCCCCGTTCGGCAGCGGGAGGTGATACGCAGTATTTT. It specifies CASSPRSAAGGDTQYF.

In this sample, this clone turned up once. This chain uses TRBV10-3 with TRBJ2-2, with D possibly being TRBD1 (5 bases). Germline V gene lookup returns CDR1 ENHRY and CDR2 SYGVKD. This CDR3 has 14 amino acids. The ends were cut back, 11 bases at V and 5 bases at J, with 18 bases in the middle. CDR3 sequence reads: CASQQGPRTGELFF. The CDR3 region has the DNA TGTGCCTCGCAGCAGGGCCCAAGGACCGGGGAGCTGTTTTTT.

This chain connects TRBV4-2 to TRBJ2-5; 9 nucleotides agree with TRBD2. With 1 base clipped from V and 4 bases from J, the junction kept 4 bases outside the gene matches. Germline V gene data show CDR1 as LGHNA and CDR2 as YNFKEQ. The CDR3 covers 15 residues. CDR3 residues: CASSQVSGSPETQYF. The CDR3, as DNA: TGTGCCAGCAGCCAAGTTAGCGGGAGCCCAGAGACCCAGTACTTC.

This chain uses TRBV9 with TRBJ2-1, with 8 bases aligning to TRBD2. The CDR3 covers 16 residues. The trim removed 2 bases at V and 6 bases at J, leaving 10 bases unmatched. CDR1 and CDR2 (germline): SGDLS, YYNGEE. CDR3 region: CASSVRGAGAPNEQFF. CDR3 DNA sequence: TGTGCCAGCAGCGTGAGAGGAGCGGGAGCCCCCAATGAGCAGTTCTTC.

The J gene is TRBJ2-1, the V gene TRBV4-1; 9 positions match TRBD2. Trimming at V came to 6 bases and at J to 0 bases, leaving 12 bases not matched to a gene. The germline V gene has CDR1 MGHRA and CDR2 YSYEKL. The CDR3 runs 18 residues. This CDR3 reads CASSRLAVRTTSYNEQFF. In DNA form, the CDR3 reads TGCGCCAGCAGTCGACTAGCGGTCAGGACTACCTCCTACAATGAGCAGTTCTTC.

This CDR3 is CASCQWGGNSYEQYF. For the CDR3, the DNA is TGCGCCAGCTGCCAGTGGGGGGGGAACTCCTACGAGCAGTACTTC. V gene TRBV10-2 combines with J gene TRBJ2-7, with 7 positions matching TRBD2. Germline V gives CDR1 WSHSY, CDR2 SAAADI. This CDR3 is built from 15 residues. V shed 8 bases, J shed 0 bases, and the junction held 10 bases outside the gene matches.

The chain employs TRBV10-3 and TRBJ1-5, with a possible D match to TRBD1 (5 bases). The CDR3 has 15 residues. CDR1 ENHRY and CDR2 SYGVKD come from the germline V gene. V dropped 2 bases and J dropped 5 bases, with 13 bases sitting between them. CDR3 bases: TGTGCCATCAGTGAGGATCGGGCAGGGTATCAGCCCCAGCATTTT. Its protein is CAISEDRAGYQPQHF.

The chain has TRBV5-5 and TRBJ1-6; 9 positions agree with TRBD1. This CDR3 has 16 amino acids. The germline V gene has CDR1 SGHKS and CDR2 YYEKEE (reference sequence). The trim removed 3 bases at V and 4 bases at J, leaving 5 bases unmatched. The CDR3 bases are TGTGCCAGCAGCTCCAACAGGGGGCCTTATAATTCACCCCTCCACTTT. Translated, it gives CASSSNRGPYNSPLHF.

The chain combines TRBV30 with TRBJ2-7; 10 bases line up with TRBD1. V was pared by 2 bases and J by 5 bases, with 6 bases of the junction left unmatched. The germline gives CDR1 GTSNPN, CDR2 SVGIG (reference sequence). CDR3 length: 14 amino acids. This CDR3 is CAWSYGQGGDEQYF. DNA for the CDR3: TGTGCCTGGAGTTACGGACAGGGGGGCGACGAGCAGTACTTC.

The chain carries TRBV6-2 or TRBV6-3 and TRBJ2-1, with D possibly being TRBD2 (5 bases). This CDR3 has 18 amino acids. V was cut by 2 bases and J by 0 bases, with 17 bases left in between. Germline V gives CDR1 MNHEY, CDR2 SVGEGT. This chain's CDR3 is CASSYTPGVASSYNEQFF. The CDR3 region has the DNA TGTGCCAGCAGTTACACCCCCGGTGTAGCGAGCTCCTACAATGAGCAGTTCTTC.

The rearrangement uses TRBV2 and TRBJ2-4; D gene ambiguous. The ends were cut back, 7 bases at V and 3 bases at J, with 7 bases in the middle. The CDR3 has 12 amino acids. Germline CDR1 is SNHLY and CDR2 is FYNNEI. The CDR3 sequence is CASTPGKNIQYF. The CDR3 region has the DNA TGTGCCAGCACCCCCGGCAAAAACATTCAGTACTTC.

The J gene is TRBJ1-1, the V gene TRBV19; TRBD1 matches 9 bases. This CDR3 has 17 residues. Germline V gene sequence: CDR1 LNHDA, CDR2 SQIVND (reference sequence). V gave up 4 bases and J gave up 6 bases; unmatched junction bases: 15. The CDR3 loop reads CASSTPRDRASHPEAFF. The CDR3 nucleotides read TGTGCCAGTAGTACACCCCGGGACAGGGCAAGTCATCCTGAAGCTTTCTTT. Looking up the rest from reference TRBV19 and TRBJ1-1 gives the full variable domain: DGGITQSPKYLFRKEGQNVTLSCEQNLNHDAMYWYRQDPGQGLRLIYYSQIVNDFQKGDIAEGYSVSREKKESFPLTVTSAQKNPTAFYLCASSTPRDRASHPEAFFGQGTRLTVV.

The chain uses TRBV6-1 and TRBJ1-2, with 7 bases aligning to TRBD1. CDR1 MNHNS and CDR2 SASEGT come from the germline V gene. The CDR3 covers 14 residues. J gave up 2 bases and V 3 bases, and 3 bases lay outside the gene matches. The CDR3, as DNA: TGTGCCAGCAGTGACGCGGACAGGAACTATGGCTACACCTTC. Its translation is CASSDADRNYGYTF.

The chain's CDR3 is CASSPDRGRGNTGELFF. The CDR3 DNA follows: TGTGCCAGCAGCCCGGACAGGGGCCGAGGCAACACCGGGGAGCTGTTTTTT. The chain joins TRBV3-1 (or the pseudogene TRBV3-2) to TRBJ2-2; 9 positions agree with TRBD1. The trim removed 4 bases at V and 2 bases at J, leaving 8 bases unmatched. Germline CDR1 LGHDT, CDR2 YNNKEL (reference sequence). The CDR3 is 17 amino acids.

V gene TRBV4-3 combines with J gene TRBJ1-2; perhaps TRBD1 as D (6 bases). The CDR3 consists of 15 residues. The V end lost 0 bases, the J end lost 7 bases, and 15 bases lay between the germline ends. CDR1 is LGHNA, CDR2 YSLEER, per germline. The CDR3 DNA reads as TGCGCCAGCAGCCAAGATTATGGGGGCCTTGGTGGCTACACCTTC. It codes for CASSQDYGGLGGYTF.

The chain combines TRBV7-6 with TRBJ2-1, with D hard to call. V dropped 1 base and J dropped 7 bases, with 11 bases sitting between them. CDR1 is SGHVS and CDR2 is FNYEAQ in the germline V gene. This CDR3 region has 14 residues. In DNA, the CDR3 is TGTGCCAGCAGCTTAGATCGGTTAAAGAATGAGCAGTTCTTC. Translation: CASSLDRLKNEQFF.

Written as DNA, the CDR3 is TGTGCCTGGAATAAACTAGCGGGAGGCCGGAATGAGCAGTTCTTC. It encodes CAWNKLAGGRNEQFF. The chain recombines TRBV30 with TRBJ2-1, with 12 positions matching TRBD2. The germline gives CDR1 GTSNPN, CDR2 SVGIG (reference sequence). The CDR3 runs to 15 residues. J lost 7 bases, V lost 4 bases, and 8 bases had no gene match.

CDR3 DNA: TGTGCCAGCAGTTCACAGGGGGCTGCGTGGGACACCGGGGAGCTGTTTTTT. It is translated as CASSSQGAAWDTGELFF. The chain couples TRBV27 to TRBJ2-2, with TRBD1 matching 9 bases. V was clipped by 4 bases and J by 3 bases; unmatched bases: 9. The CDR3 loop spans 17 amino acids. Germline V gene lookup returns CDR1 MNHEY and CDR2 SMNVEV (reference sequence).

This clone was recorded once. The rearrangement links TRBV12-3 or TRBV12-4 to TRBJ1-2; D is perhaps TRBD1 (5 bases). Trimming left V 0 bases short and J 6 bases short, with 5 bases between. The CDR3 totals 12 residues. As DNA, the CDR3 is TGTGCCAGCAGTTTAGCAGGGGATGGCTACACCTTC. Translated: CASSLAGDGYTF.

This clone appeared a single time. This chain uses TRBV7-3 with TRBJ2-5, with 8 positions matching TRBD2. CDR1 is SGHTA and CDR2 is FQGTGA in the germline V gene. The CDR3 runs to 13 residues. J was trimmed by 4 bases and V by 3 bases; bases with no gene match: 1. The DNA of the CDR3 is TGTGCCAGCAGCTTGGCGGGGGGAGAGACCCAGTACTTC. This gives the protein CASSLAGGETQYF.

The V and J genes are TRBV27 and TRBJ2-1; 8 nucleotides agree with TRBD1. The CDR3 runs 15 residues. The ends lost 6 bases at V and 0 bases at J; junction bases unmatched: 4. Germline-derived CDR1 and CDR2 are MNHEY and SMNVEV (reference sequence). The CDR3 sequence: CASSPGTGSYNEQFF. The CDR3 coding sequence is TGTGCCAGCAGCCCTGGGACAGGCTCCTACAATGAGCAGTTCTTC.